The clone carrying this TCR beta chain was counted a single time. Its antigen is still unknown. This CDR3 contains 17 residues. Trimming cost V 3 bases and J 0 bases; bases outside gene matches: 8. CDR1 is SGDLS, CDR2 YYNGEE, per germline. The data are from a study of cytomegalovirus exposure and HLA in healthy donors. The study ran its PCR with 60 Vbeta and 13 Jbeta primers. Method: immunoSEQ multiplex PCR; TCRdb's copy keeps in-frame clones and lacks some. The repertoire holds some 90,000 clones, with roughly 80% as singletons. Study-wide results and caveats: In a later analysis, TCR association rates varied by HLA locus: DRB1 most, HLA-C fewest. In a later analysis, most CMV-associated TCR beta chains appeared HLA-restricted. Across donors, presence/absence analyses took sequencing depth to be roughly uniform.

Sequenced input: PBMCs. The source of this sequence is a human donor in good health. V gene TRBV9 combines with J gene TRBJ2-1; 8 bases match TRBD2. The CDR3 nucleotides are TGTGCCAGCAGCGGTAGCGGGGCGGGCCTCTCCTACAATGAGCAGTTCTTC. The encoded protein is CASSGSGAGLSYNEQFF.